The 30 T cell receptor beta chains reported below all come from one sample, sequenced in a study of T-cell memory formation after mild COVID-19 (dated by TCRdb to about 2021). Library generation was performed with 5' RACE. The sequencer listed for this sample is Illumina NovaSeq 6000. Using fastp at Q25 and MiXCR, TCRdb reprocessed the public reads and kept productive beta chains. Identical CDR3 proteins give one entry, which carries the most common genes and DNA. The table for this sample lists around 340,000 distinct CDR3 sequences; about an eighth of them were counted only once. Of the sample, roughly 22% falls within the top ten clones. Sequencing used PBMCs or a T cell subset sorted from them (not recorded which). The origin of the receptors is a young man who had mild COVID-19 (a few samples of this study predate the infection). The sample titles of this study are shuffled in the database, so cell type and time point are left out; the donor was told from shared clones.

This clonotype was counted only a few times. The CDR3, as DNA: TGTGCCAGCACCGAGGAACTAGCGGGAATCAATGAGCAGTTCTTC. Encoded protein: CASTEELAGINEQFF. The chain is built from TRBV5-6 and TRBJ2-1; 10 positions match TRBD2. The germline V gene has CDR1 SGHDT and CDR2 YYEEEE. This CDR3 region has 15 residues. Trimming at V came to 6 bases and at J to 6 bases, leaving 9 bases not matched to a gene.

This clonotype was picked up many times. The chain joins TRBV4-3 to TRBJ1-4; D call uncertain. Trimming cost V 6 bases and J 4 bases, with 12 bases left between them. Germline values: CDR1 LGHNA, CDR2 YSLEER. CDR3 length: 14 residues. This CDR3 reads CASSHREFNEKLFF. The DNA of the CDR3 is TGCGCCAGCAGTCACCGGGAGTTTAATGAAAAACTGTTTTTT.

This clonotype came up a few times. The V call is TRBV23-1, the J call TRBJ2-7; the match to TRBD2 covers 13 bases. TRBV23-1 is marked as an open reading frame, function uncertain. This CDR3 has 16 amino acids. The junction had 8 bases not matched to a gene; V was cut back by 3 bases and J by 6 bases. CDR3 in amino acids: CASSHQRLAGGVEQYF. CDR3 DNA: TGCGCCAGCAGTCATCAAAGACTAGCGGGGGGAGTCGAGCAGTACTTC.

This clonotype was seen at least ten times. V gene TRBV27 combines with J gene TRBJ2-4, with D perhaps TRBD1 or TRBD2 (5 bases each). This CDR3 comprises 15 residues. Deletions cut 3 bases from V and 1 base from J, with 10 bases between. CDR1 and CDR2 from the germline V gene are MNHEY and SMNVEV (reference sequence). CDR3 DNA: TGTGCCAGCAGTTTGATAGGGGACGCCAAAAACATTCAGTACTTC. Its protein is CASSLIGDAKNIQYF.

A few counts support this clonotype. The rearrangement uses TRBV7-2 and TRBJ1-6, with unresolved D. Germline lookup yields CDR1 SGHTA and CDR2 FQGNSA. Trimming took 5 bases from V and 12 from J, leaving 17 bases between them. The CDR3 covers 14 residues. The CDR3 DNA follows: TGTGCCAGCAGCCCATCCCCGGGGAATCTACCCCTCCACTTT. It codes for CASSPSPGNLPLHF.

This clonotype has at least ten counts. The rearrangement joins TRBV4-3 to TRBJ2-2; the D is unclear. Trimming shortened V by 1 base and J by 3 bases, and 15 bases separated the two germline ends. CDR1 LGHNA and CDR2 YSLEER come from the germline V gene. The CDR3 consists of 17 residues. CDR3 region: CASSQVKTATYTGELFF. CDR3 nucleotides: TGCGCCAGCAGCCAAGTCAAAACAGCGACCTACACCGGGGAGCTGTTTTTT.

This clonotype was seen a handful of times. The chain combines TRBV20-1 with TRBJ1-4, with D maybe TRBD1 (5 bases). V was pared by 0 bases and J by 7 bases, with 12 bases between. Germline V lookup: CDR1 DFQATT, CDR2 SNEGSKA (reference sequence). The CDR3 consists of 14 residues. The CDR3 sequence: CSARDSGSSEKLFF. CDR3 DNA: TGCAGTGCTAGAGATTCAGGGTCGAGTGAAAAACTGTTTTTT.

V is TRBV29-1 and J is TRBJ1-1; TRBD1 matches at 7 bases. V was pared by 3 bases and J by 5 bases, with 6 bases of the junction left unmatched. Germline lookup yields CDR1 SQVTM and CDR2 ANQGSEA. CDR3 length: 13 amino acids. The CDR3 here is CSVEAGRGTEAFF. The CDR3 nucleotides read TGCAGCGTTGAGGCCGGCAGGGGGACTGAAGCTTTCTTT.

The chain uses TRBV28 and TRBJ1-6; a possible D gene is TRBD1 (5 bases). This CDR3 contains 17 residues. V was clipped by 4 bases and J by 1 base, with 14 bases between them. Germline values: CDR1 MDHEN, CDR2 SYDVKM. The CDR3 spells CASSYPRGSSYNSPLHF. The CDR3 coding sequence is TGTGCCAGCAGTTACCCCCGGGGGTCGTCCTATAATTCACCCCTCCACTTT. The variable domain in full, with the rest retrieved from reference TRBV28 and TRBJ1-6, is DVKVTQSSRYLVKRTGEKVFLECVQDMDHENMFWYRQDPGLGLRLIYFSYDVKMKEKGDIPEGYSVSREKKERFSLILESASTNQTSMYLCASSYPRGSSYNSPLHFGNGTRLTVT.

This clonotype was seen a few times. V is TRBV4-1 and J is TRBJ1-4; D is ambiguous. V dropped 4 bases and J dropped 4 bases, with 22 bases sitting between them. This CDR3 has 18 amino acids. Germline V lookup: CDR1 MGHRA, CDR2 YSYEKL. The DNA for the CDR3 is TGCGCCAGCAGCCCTACCATGGTTTCGCGCAGCCGTAATGAAAAACTGTTTTTT. This sequence encodes CASSPTMVSRSRNEKLFF.

The J gene is TRBJ2-6, the V gene TRBV5-1, with D possibly matching TRBD2 (6 bases). This CDR3 comprises 16 residues. In germline, CDR1 is SGHRS, CDR2 YFSETQ. Trimming pared 4 bases from V and 2 bases from J, leaving 13 bases between. The CDR3 sequence is CASSTTSGAGANVLTF. For the CDR3, the DNA is TGCGCCAGCAGCACCACCTCGGGGGCTGGGGCCAACGTCCTGACTTTC.

The chain recombines TRBV29-1 with TRBJ1-1, with D maybe TRBD1 (5 bases). This CDR3 region has 14 residues. Germline V gene lookup returns CDR1 SQVTM and CDR2 ANQGSEA. Trimming pared 1 base from V and 5 bases from J, leaving 14 bases between. In nucleotides, the CDR3 is TGCAGCGTTGAAGTTCAAGACGGGGGGACTGAAGCTTTCTTT. Its protein product is CSVEVQDGGTEAFF.

This clonotype was counted many times. The CDR3 reads CSARGGNEILASYNEQFF. As DNA, the CDR3 is TGCAGTGCTAGAGGTGGGAACGAAATCCTAGCTTCCTACAATGAGCAGTTCTTC. The chain employs TRBV20-1 and TRBJ2-1; D may be TRBD2 (5 bases). Germline CDR1 and CDR2: DFQATT and SNEGSKA (reference sequence). The length of the CDR3 is 18 residues. V was cut by 1 base and J by 1 base, with 20 bases left in between.

This clonotype was detected ten times or more. The J gene is TRBJ2-1, the V gene TRBV27; 8 nucleotides match TRBD2. From germline, CDR1 is MNHEY and CDR2 SMNVEV (reference sequence). CDR3 size: 14 residues. The V gene end was trimmed by 5 bases and the J gene end by 4 bases; junction bases not matched to a gene: 4. The DNA of the CDR3 is TGTGCCAGCAGTCTTAAGCGGGGGTACAATGAGCAGTTCTTC. This gives the protein CASSLKRGYNEQFF.

The chain has TRBV6-2 or TRBV6-3 and TRBJ2-2; 8 bases are a match to TRBD2. Losses at the gene ends were 2 bases for V and 1 base for J; bases not matched to a gene: 9. CDR3 size: 18 residues. Germline V gene data show CDR1 as MNHEY and CDR2 as SVGEGT. CDR3 DNA sequence: TGTGCCAGCAGTTACAGTCTGGCTAGCGGGCGGAACACCGGGGAGCTGTTTTTT. This translates into CASSYSLASGRNTGELFF.

This clonotype was picked up a small number of times. The rearrangement links TRBV12-3 or TRBV12-4 to TRBJ2-1, with D hard to call. This CDR3 spans 14 amino acids. V was cut by 3 bases and J by 0 bases, with 6 bases left in between. DNA of the CDR3: TGTGCCAGCAGTTTTCAGGTCTCCTACAATGAGCAGTTCTTC. This gives the protein CASSFQVSYNEQFF.

The rearrangement uses TRBV21-1 and TRBJ1-3; TRBD1, the table's D call, was not compared with the DNA. TRBV21-1 is given as a pseudogene. CDR3 length: 16 residues. The CDR3 protein is CASSKGQRSSGNTIYF. CDR3 bases: TGTGCCAGCAGCAAAGGACAGCGGAGCTCTGGAAACACCATATATTTT.

Only a few counts were recorded for this clonotype. V and J are TRBV5-4 and TRBJ2-1; a possible D gene is TRBD2 (6 bases). The V end lost 7 bases, the J end lost 7 bases, and 15 bases lay between the germline ends. The CDR3 sequence is 13 residues long. CDR1 SGHNT and CDR2 YYREEE come from the germline V gene (reference sequence). Written as DNA, the CDR3 is TGTGCCAGCGGCGGGGCTAGCAGGAATGAGCAGTTCTTC. This sequence encodes CASGGASRNEQFF.

The genes are TRBV7-2 and TRBJ1-5; D not certain. Per germline, CDR1 SGHTA and CDR2 FQGNSA. This CDR3 spans 16 amino acids. Trimming shortened V by 4 bases and J by 4 bases, and 17 bases separated the two germline ends. For the CDR3, the DNA is TGTGCCAGCAGCTCGTCCGTCGGCAGATCTAATCAGCCCCAGCATTTT. As protein: CASSSSVGRSNQPQHF. Drawing the rest from reference TRBV7-2 and TRBJ1-5, the complete variable domain is GAGVSQSPSNKVTEKGKDVELRCDPISGHTALYWYRQSLGQGLEFLIYFQGNSAPDKSGLPSDRFSAERTGGSVSTLTIQRTQQEDSAVYLCASSSSVGRSNQPQHFGDGTRLSIL.

In its sample, this clonotype was seen a few times. The gene calls are TRBV29-1 and TRBJ2-7; 7 bases are shared with TRBD1. The CDR3 is 13 residues long. CDR1 and CDR2 (germline): SQVTM, ANQGSEA. V shed 3 bases and J 2 bases; nucleotides not matched to a gene: 4. The CDR3, as DNA: TGCAGCGTTGACGGGACAGACACCTACGAGCAGTACTTC. Translated, it gives CSVDGTDTYEQYF.

The chain uses TRBV4-2 and TRBJ2-3; tentatively, D is TRBD1 or TRBD2 (6 bases each). From germline, CDR1 is LGHNA and CDR2 YNFKEQ. The V end was cut by 0 bases, the J end by 4 bases, with 14 bases between. The CDR3 extends over 16 amino acids. The CDR3 reads CASSQDRGGLADTQYF. CDR3 bases: TGTGCCAGCAGCCAAGATCGAGGGGGACTCGCAGATACGCAGTATTTT.

This clonotype was observed at least ten times. V gene TRBV7-9 combines with J gene TRBJ2-7, with D maybe TRBD2 (5 bases). V gave up 3 bases and J gave up 3 bases, with 9 bases separating them. CDR1 SEHNR and CDR2 FQNEAQ come from the germline V gene (reference sequence). The CDR3 runs to 13 residues. The CDR3 DNA reads TGTGCCAGCAGCTTCGGGATCTACTACGAGCAGTACGTC. Its protein product is CASSFGIYYEQYV.

This clonotype has just a few counts. J is TRBJ2-6 and V is TRBV7-2; tentatively, D is TRBD1 (5 bases). The germline gives CDR1 SGHTA, CDR2 FQGNSA. V lost 2 bases to trimming and J lost 0 bases, with 11 bases between them. The CDR3 contains 17 residues. In DNA, the CDR3 is TGTGCCAGCAGCTTACCCAGGGCTAGCTCTGGGGCCAACGTCCTGACTTTC. Amino acids: CASSLPRASSGANVLTF.

This chain links TRBV6-2 or TRBV6-3 with TRBJ1-1; the match to TRBD1 covers 7 bases. Per germline, CDR1 MNHEY and CDR2 SVGEGT. V lost 5 bases and J lost 7; bases outside the gene matches: 7. The CDR3 is 13 residues long. The CDR3 region is CASSARGGDEAFF. The CDR3, as DNA: TGTGCCAGCAGTGCCCGAGGGGGCGATGAAGCTTTCTTT.

This clonotype occurred a few times. This chain joins TRBV18 and TRBJ2-3; D is tentatively TRBD1 or TRBD2 (5 bases each). The V gene's germline CDR1 is KGHSH and CDR2 LQKENI. Trimming left V 6 bases short and J 3 bases short, with 16 bases between. This CDR3 has 15 residues. CDR3 sequence reads: CASSRGPLPTDTQYF. The CDR3 DNA sequence: TGTGCCAGCTCCCGGGGACCACTTCCGACAGATACGCAGTATTTT.

This chain connects TRBV28 to TRBJ2-1; D may be TRBD2 (5 bases). The V gene's germline CDR1 is MDHEN and CDR2 SYDVKM. The CDR3 is made up of 13 amino acids. V lost 4 bases, J lost 11 bases, and 15 bases lay in between. CDR3: CASSSIRTGKQFF. The CDR3 nucleotides are TGTGCCAGCAGTTCCATCAGGACGGGGAAGCAGTTCTTC.

This clonotype was counted between two and nine times. The chain combines TRBV10-3 with TRBJ2-7; possibly TRBD1 for D (5 bases). This CDR3 region has 16 residues. Germline lookup yields CDR1 ENHRY and CDR2 SYGVKD. V dropped 3 bases and J dropped 1 base, with 16 bases sitting between them. This CDR3 reads CAISEGPGQGSYEQYF. CDR3 DNA sequence: TGTGCCATCAGTGAAGGGCCAGGGCAGGGTTCCTACGAGCAGTACTTC.

This clonotype has more than one count but fewer than ten. V is TRBV10-1 and J is TRBJ2-1; 8 nucleotides align to TRBD1. V lost 2 bases and J lost 3; bases outside the gene matches: 6. Germline CDR1 reads WNHNN; CDR2 reads SYGVQD (reference sequence). The CDR3 extends over 16 amino acids. The CDR3: CASSEPPGQDYNEQFF. CDR3 DNA: TGCGCCAGCAGTGAGCCTCCGGGACAGGACTACAATGAGCAGTTCTTC.

The chain joins TRBV6-5 to TRBJ1-1; no reliable D call. The CDR3 loop spans 14 amino acids. Germline CDR1 and CDR2: MNHEY and SVGAGI. V was pared by 5 bases and J by 3 bases, with 13 bases between. CDR3 sequence: CASSTGLSDTEAFF. CDR3 sequence (DNA): TGTGCCAGCAGTACCGGTTTGTCGGACACTGAAGCTTTCTTT.

V gene TRBV5-1 combines with J gene TRBJ2-5, with TRBD2 matching over 10 bases. The CDR3 has 14 residues. Germline CDR1 is SGHRS and CDR2 is YFSETQ. V was pared by 4 bases and J by 2 bases, with 2 bases of the junction left unmatched. CDR3: CASSRAGGQETQYF. In DNA, the CDR3 is TGCGCCAGCAGCCGAGCGGGGGGGCAAGAGACCCAGTACTTC.